This T cell receptor (beta chain) is drawn from a study of T cells after yellow fever vaccination (dated 2019 in TCRdb). About the full investigation: Libraries from fractions with low cell numbers were prepared with the SMART-Seq v4 Ultra Low Input RNA kit. Bulk TCR alpha and beta repertoires were sequenced longitudinally to track T-cell clones before and after primary and booster YFV17D yellow fever vaccination. Two healthy male donors, one aged 18 to 30 and one aged 30 to 40 years, were included in the cohort. Blood was drawn at multiple timepoints before and after primary and secondary immunization, with bulk PBMC replicates and cell subsets isolated. The full study reports these points: Computational filtering was needed because FACS-sorted repertoires could contain abundant contaminating clonotypes from the bulk population. After the booster, most of the clones that had expanded following primary vaccination were detected again (almost 98% of CD4 and 80% to 90% of CD8), which suggests that memory was broadly maintained. Compared with the primary T-cell response, the secondary T-cell response was faster but weaker, reaching its peak on day 5 rather than on day 15. Because only two donors were included in the study, the extent to which the findings can be generalized is limited. A small share of clonotypes was detected in both CD4 and CD8 compartments, with the overlap likely arising from convergent recombination.

The CDR3 runs 13 residues from the cysteine to the phenylalanine. Only the CDR3 DNA is retained, 39 bases long and in frame from the first base. Sequences KGHSH (CDR1) and LQKENI (CDR2) are obtained from the germline V gene. For this chain, trimming is 5 bases at the V end and 8 bases at the J end, and the number of junction bases without a gene match is 5. The sample's treatment or condition label, decoded: live attenuated yellow fever vaccine strain. A standard Ficoll-Paque protocol was used to isolate PBMCs from peripheral blood. Dynabeads CD4 and CD8 positive selection kits were used to isolate the CD4 and CD8 T-cell fractions. TriZol was used to extract RNA from bulk PBMCs, CD4 and CD8 fractions, and dextramer-positive and dextramer-negative fractions. TCR cDNA was synthesized by 5'RACE template switching, through which a universal primer site and unique molecular identifiers were introduced. Priming for cDNA synthesis came from both the TCR alpha and TCR beta constant segments. Libraries were amplified in two PCR steps, with sample barcodes and sequencing adapters added in the second step. Sequencing of libraries was performed on Illumina HiSeq 2500 (2x100 bp) or NovaSeq (2x150 bp). In the authors' own workflow: MIGEC was used to demultiplex reads and collapse the reads into UMI consensus sequences, and MiXCR was used for V(D)J alignment. Clonotypes responding to the vaccine were identified with edgeR on replicate PBMC samples, with the criteria of FDR below 0.01 and a log2 fold change above 5 up to day 15. Each bulk clonotype was labeled CD4 or CD8 based on which sequenced repertoire, CD4 or CD8, contained the clonotype at higher abundance. TCRdb took the public reads, trimmed them with fastp at Q25, ran MiXCR for clone calling and kept in-frame beta chains. Duplicate CDR3 protein sequences are folded into a single record with the most common DNA and genes. The V and J calls were determined by TCRdb, not by the authors. The sample contains a few hundred thousand distinct CDR3 sequences, 10% to 15% of them found a single time. Roughly 0.5% of the sample is held by the ten biggest clonotypes.

This clonotype was detected a few times. Its cognate antigen has yet to be identified. No much larger clonotype is one base removed from it; base qualities were not supplied. The TCR comes from a man younger than 40 who received the YFV17D yellow fever vaccine. In this chain, TRBV18 is recombined with TRBJ2-2, with 7 bases in between that match TRBD1. The source material was CD4+ T cells sorted from PBMCs, sampled 45 days after the yellow fever booster vaccination. The nucleotides are TGTGCCAGCTCAGCCGGGACAGCTGGGGAGCTGTTTTTT. Its protein is CASSAGTAGELFF.